This T cell receptor beta chain appears in the sequencing data of a study of blood T cell repertoires in COVID-19. Original processing methods: Reference gene primers were amplified, and this amplification served to estimate nucleated cell counts. Profiling relied on immunoSEQ multiplex PCR, and the TCRdb table lists in-frame clones only, not all of them. The D gene and trimming were derived from the DNA, and the V and J assignments and clone size from that table. The table has fewer than 500,000 clones, 87% seen once. The germline CDR1 and CDR2 sequences are SGHNT and YENEEA. The length of the CDR3 is 13 residues. V shed 8 bases and J 2 bases; nucleotides not matched to a gene: 5.

The rearrangement joins TRBV11-3 to TRBJ2-7, with 8 bases that match TRBD2. Sequenced: PBMCs or T cells enriched from blood (not recorded which). The sequence came from a woman between 18 and 29 years old with acute COVID-19. This CDR3 is CASPGGGPYEQYF. Written as DNA, the CDR3 is TGTGCCAGCCCCGGGGGGGGGCCCTACGAGCAGTACTTC.